The subject of this entry is one TCR beta chain. This clonotype was seen only a few times. Its antigen remains undetermined. The input lacks base qualities; no much larger clone sits a single base away. The library came from 5' RACE. Sequencing was carried out with an Illumina HiSeq 2500. A second PCR of about 6 to 12 cycles was run with a J-beta primer mix and a sample-barcoded 5' primer. A unique molecular identifier was introduced onto each TCR beta cDNA molecule by a template-switch 5' adaptor carrying 12 random nucleotides. At least 2.5 million CDR3-containing paired-end reads were obtained from each sample. First-strand cDNA synthesis was performed from all RNA using the Mint cDNA synthesis kit, with priming by a TRBC-specific oligonucleotide. After uracil-DNA glycosylase treatment, a first 18-cycle PCR used universal primers M1SS and BC2_uni_R on all cDNA. The authors' pipeline ran thus. Normalization of each sample was performed by random selection of 1 million high-quality reads, each carrying a distinct molecular identifier. Instead of being binned into consensus sequences, reads with shared molecular identifiers were discarded. MiTCR, set to a Q25 quality threshold and the strictest error-elimination algorithm, was used for CDR3 identification, clonotype clustering and error correction. A nonparametric unseen species model with Euler transformation was used to estimate lower-bound total TCR beta diversity. The raw public reads went through TCRdb reprocessing: fastp at Q25, MiXCR clone calling, in-frame beta chains kept. All rows with the same CDR3 protein become a single entry with the most common DNA and genes. The V and J calls here are based on TCRdb, not the publication. The sample table contains about a million distinct CDR3 sequences; only one count was recorded for roughly 50% of them. The ten largest clones take up roughly 13% of the sample.

According to the germline V gene (reference sequence), CDR1 reads DFQATT and CDR2 reads SNEGSKA. V and J are trimmed by 2 bases and 3 bases, and the gene matches miss 10 bases of the junction. The CDR3 contains 15 residues, cysteine and phenylalanine counted. Here the CDR3 DNA is all that survives: 45 bases in frame from base 1. The roughly 42 donors, aged about 6 to 100 years, were systemically healthy Caucasian individuals from Russia. About 9.6 milliliters of peripheral blood were collected from each donor into EDTA-treated Vacutainer tubes. Ficoll-Paque density-gradient centrifugation was used to isolate PBMCs, with at least 6 million per sample. Total RNA, at least 5 micrograms per sample, was extracted from PBMCs with Trizol reagent. The percentages of naive CD45RAhigh/CD27high T cells were determined by flow cytometry on a PBMC aliquot from every donor. This sample is drawn from a study of blood T cells in healthy people across ages (dated by TCRdb to 2014 to 2015). Describing the broader study: In model experiments, roughly one uniquely barcoded TCR beta cDNA molecule per two T cells was captured by template switching. The donors were divided into four age groups: young (average around 15 years), middle-aged (about 40), aged (about 62) and long-lived (around 87). To avoid experimental bias, donors of different ages were distributed randomly across sequencing lanes. The study analyzed two additional independent replicas of 1 million unique cDNA reads from the same blood draw for two donors, one aged 18 to 30 and one aged 80 or older. Age-related changes in TCR beta repertoire diversity were measured in the study by deep sequencing normalized with unique cDNA molecular identifiers. The paper's findings and limits, for the study overall: As age increased, observed TCR beta diversity per million T cells dropped in a roughly linear way, and a significant reduction was already evident by age about 36. The CMV infection status of donors was not known, potentially confounding age-related changes in expanded clonotypes. The percentage of naive T cells measured by flow cytometry correlated strongly with observed TCR beta diversity. Estimates of total diversity based on one million sequenced T cells were considered lower bounds and underestimates. Bulk unsorted PBMC profiling prevented conclusive comparison of naive and antigen-experienced compartments. Compared with the aged group, the long-lived group had more naive CD4+ T cells, fewer expanded clones and increased TCR diversity, suggesting age selection.

Sequencing used blood. The clonotype comes from a man aged 25 to 45 in good health. The chain uses TRBV20-1 and TRBJ2-7; TRBD1 agrees with 7 junctional bases. The bases are TGCAGTGCTAGACCCTTAGGACAGGTGGTCTACGAGCAGTACTTC. Its product reads: CSARPLGQVVYEQYF.